This T cell receptor (beta chain) was found in a study of blood T cell repertoires in COVID-19. Study-level background: Some COVID-19 samples were acute and others convalescent; all came from the United States, Italy and Spain. PBMCs, B-cell-depleted T cells, or T cells provided the cDNA or gDNA that made up the material.

V was cut by 1 base and J by 1 base, with 19 bases left in between. Germline V gives CDR1 KGHSH, CDR2 LQKENI. There are 18 residues in the CDR3. As handled by the study authors: Estimated nucleated cell counts came from reference gene primer amplification. The table came from immunoSEQ multiplex PCR; TCRdb's copy has only in-frame clones and leaves some out. From that table come the V and J calls and clone size; the DNA was used to work out D and trimming. The sample consists of 200,000 to 250,000 clones, around 80% of them appearing once. This TCR derives from a woman of 80 years or more with acute or convalescent COVID-19. The chain couples TRBV18 to TRBJ1-1, with D possibly TRBD1 on 6 matching bases. The sample taken for sequencing was peripheral blood. DNA of the CDR3: TGTGCCAGCTCACCACAGGCAACCGGGACACAGGGGAACACTGAAGCTTTCTTT. Its translation: CASSPQATGTQGNTEAFF.